In its sample, the clone carrying this T cell receptor (beta chain) was seen many times. Its specificity is not known. This sample was taken from a study of CD8 T cells in ankylosing spondylitis. V lost 5 bases and J 1 base, leaving 17 bases between the germline ends. The CDR3 loop spans 16 amino acids. Germline loops: CDR1 SGHAT, CDR2 FQNNGV. The study, taken as a whole, reports: Disease-linked clones had a CD8+ phenotype and relatively low frequency in peripheral blood. Disease-linked clones reportedly concentrated significantly in matched ankylosing spondylitis synovial fluid. Blood from ankylosing spondylitis patients appeared to carry a characteristic roughly 8-variant TCR beta motif.

As the method for making TCR beta libraries, quantitative 5'-RACE with molecular barcodes was used. TCRdb redid the calling of the 5' RACE reads with MiXCR, one entry per CDR3 protein. The sample contains some 250,000 distinct CDR3 sequences, more than 20% of which appear only once. Material for sequencing was blood, either unsorted or a sorted T cell fraction (not recorded which). This chain joins TRBV11-2 and TRBJ2-5; a weak D match, TRBD2 (7 bases). This clonotype was sampled from a male donor with ankylosing spondylitis or in good health (not recorded which). The CDR3 spells CASSRSGRGAQETQYF. The DNA of the CDR3 is TGTGCCAGCAGCCGCTCCGGTCGGGGGGCCCAAGAGACCCAGTACTTC.